The clone carrying this TCR beta chain was detected only a few times. The antigen remains unidentified. This sample is drawn from a study of early T cells in non-severe SARS-CoV-2 infection. At the level of the study: Bulk RNA from unsorted whole blood was sequenced; chains were unpaired.

Findings of the study overall: VDJdb-based annotation leaned toward anti-spike CD8 responses and missed private and CD4 specificities.

TCRdb used MiXCR to reprocess the 5' RACE reads, holding one entry per CDR3 protein. The sample records tens of thousands of distinct CDR3 sequences, 9% to 15% being singletons. J was trimmed by 0 bases and V by 3 bases; bases with no gene match: 6. CDR3 length equals 16 residues. The germline V gene has CDR1 SGDLS and CDR2 YYNGEE. The clonotype was recovered from an adult who was a healthcare worker with PCR-confirmed SARS-CoV-2 infection or an uninfected control (not recorded which). Sequences were obtained from whole blood. V usage is TRBV9 and J usage is TRBJ2-1, with TRBD1 identical over 7 bases. Here the CDR3 DNA reads TGTGCCAGCAGCGCCAGGGGGTCAAACTCCTACAATGAGCAGTTCTTC. Protein product: CASSARGSNSYNEQFF.